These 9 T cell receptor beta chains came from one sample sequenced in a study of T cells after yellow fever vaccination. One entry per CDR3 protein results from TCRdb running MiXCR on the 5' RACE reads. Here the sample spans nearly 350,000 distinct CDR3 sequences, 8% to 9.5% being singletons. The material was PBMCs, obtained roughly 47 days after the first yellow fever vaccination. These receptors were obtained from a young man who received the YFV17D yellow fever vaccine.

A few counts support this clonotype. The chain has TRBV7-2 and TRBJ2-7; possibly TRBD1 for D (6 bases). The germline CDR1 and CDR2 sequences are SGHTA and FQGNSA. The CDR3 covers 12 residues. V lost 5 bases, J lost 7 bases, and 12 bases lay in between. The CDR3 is CASSQNRDEQYF. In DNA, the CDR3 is TGTGCCAGCAGCCAGAACAGGGATGAGCAGTACTTC.

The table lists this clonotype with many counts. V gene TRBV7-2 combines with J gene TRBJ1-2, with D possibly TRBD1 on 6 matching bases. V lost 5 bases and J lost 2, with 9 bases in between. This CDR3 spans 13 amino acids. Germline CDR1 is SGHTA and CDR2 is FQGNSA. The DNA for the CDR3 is TGTGCCAGCAGCCCCCAGGGGAACTATGGCTACACCTTC. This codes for CASSPQGNYGYTF.

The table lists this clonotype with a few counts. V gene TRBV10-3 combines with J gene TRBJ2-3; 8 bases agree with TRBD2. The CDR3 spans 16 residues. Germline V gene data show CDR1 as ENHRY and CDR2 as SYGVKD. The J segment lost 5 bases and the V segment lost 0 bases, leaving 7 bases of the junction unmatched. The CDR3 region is CAISESGGGPVDTQYF. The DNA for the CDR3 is TGTGCCATCAGTGAGTCGGGCGGGGGGCCGGTAGATACGCAGTATTTT.

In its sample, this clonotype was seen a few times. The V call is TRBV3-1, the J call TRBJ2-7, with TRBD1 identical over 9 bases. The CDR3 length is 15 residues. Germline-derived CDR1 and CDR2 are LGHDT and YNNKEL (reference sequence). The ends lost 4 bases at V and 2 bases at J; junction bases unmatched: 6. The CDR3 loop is CASSLEDRGPYEQYF. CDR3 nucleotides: TGTGCCAGCAGCCTAGAGGACAGGGGCCCCTACGAGCAGTACTTC.

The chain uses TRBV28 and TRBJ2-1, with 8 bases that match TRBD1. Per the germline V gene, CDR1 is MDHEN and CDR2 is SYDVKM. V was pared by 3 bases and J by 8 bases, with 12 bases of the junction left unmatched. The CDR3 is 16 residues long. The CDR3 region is CASSFPGSGGRDEQFF. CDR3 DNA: TGTGCCAGCAGTTTCCCGGGGTCAGGGGGCAGGGATGAGCAGTTCTTC.

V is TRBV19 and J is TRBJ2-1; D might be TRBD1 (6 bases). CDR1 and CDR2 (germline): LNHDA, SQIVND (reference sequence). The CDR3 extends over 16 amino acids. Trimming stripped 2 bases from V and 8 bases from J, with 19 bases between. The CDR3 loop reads CASSISGHPPEYEQFF. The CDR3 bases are TGTGCCAGTAGTATATCGGGACACCCCCCAGAATATGAGCAGTTCTTC.

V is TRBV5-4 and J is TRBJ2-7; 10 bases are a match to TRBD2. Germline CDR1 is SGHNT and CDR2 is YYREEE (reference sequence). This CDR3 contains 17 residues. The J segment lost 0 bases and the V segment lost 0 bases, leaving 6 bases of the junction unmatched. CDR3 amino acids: CASSLERGGLRSYEQYF. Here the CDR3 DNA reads TGTGCCAGCAGCTTGGAGCGGGGGGGGCTGCGCTCCTACGAGCAGTACTTC.

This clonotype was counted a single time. In DNA, the CDR3 is TGTGCCAGTAGTATTGCGTGGCTAGATGATGGTGAGCAGTTCTTC. Encoded protein: CASSIAWLDDGEQFF. The chain couples TRBV19 to TRBJ2-1, with unresolved D. V shed 3 bases and J shed 9 bases, with 18 bases lying between them. The CDR3 is made up of 15 amino acids. Germline-derived CDR1 and CDR2 are LNHDA and SQIVND (reference sequence).

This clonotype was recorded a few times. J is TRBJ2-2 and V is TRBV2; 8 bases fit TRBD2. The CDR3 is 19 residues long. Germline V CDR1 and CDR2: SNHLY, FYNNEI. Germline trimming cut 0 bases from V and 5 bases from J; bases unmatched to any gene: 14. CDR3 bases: TGTGCCAGCAGTGAAGCCCGGTTCCAGCGGGGGACTAGGACCGGGGAGCTGTTTTTT. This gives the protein CASSEARFQRGTRTGELFF. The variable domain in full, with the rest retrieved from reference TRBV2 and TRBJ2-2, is EPEVTQTPSHQVTQMGQEVILRCVPISNHLYFYWYRQILGQKVEFLVSFYNNEISEKSEIFDDQFSVERPDGSNFTLKIRSTKLEDSAMYFCASSEARFQRGTRTGELFFGEGSRLTVL.